Following are 15 T cell receptor beta chains from one sample sequenced in a study of identical twins. TCRdb reprocessed the 5' RACE reads with MiXCR, giving one entry per CDR3 protein. The sample has more than 600,000 distinct CDR3 sequences, roughly 20% seen once. In addition, the sample was reused for a study of T cells expressing NK-cell markers.

Sequenced sample: PBMCs. These receptors all stem from a woman younger than 35 in good health.

This clonotype has only a few counts. This chain joins TRBV4-1 and TRBJ2-7, with TRBD1 as a possible D gene (6 bases). Germline CDR1 and CDR2: MGHRA and YSYEKL. The CDR3 runs 15 residues. Trimming pared 4 bases from V and 2 bases from J, leaving 15 bases between. The CDR3, as DNA: TGCGCCAGCAGCCCGAGCAGGACAGAGCCCTACGAGCAGTACTTC. Protein sequence: CASSPSRTEPYEQYF.

The chain uses TRBV12-3 or TRBV12-4 and TRBJ2-7; 10 nucleotides line up with TRBD2. Trimming at V came to 6 bases and at J to 1 base, leaving 9 bases not matched to a gene. This CDR3 contains 16 residues. The CDR3 nucleotides are TGTGCCAGCAGCCCGACTAGCGGGCTCCCTTCCTACGAGCAGTACTTC. It translates to CASSPTSGLPSYEQYF.

The rearrangement joins TRBV4-3 to TRBJ2-1, with D possibly matching TRBD2 (5 bases). V was shortened by 0 bases and J by 2 bases, with 8 bases between the two germline ends. CDR1 is LGHNA and CDR2 is YSLEER in the germline V gene. The CDR3 consists of 15 residues. The CDR3, as DNA: TGCGCCAGCAGCCAAGAACTAGGCCCCTACAATGAGCAGTTCTTC. Translation gives CASSQELGPYNEQFF.

V usage is TRBV5-1 and J usage is TRBJ1-1; the D gene is possibly TRBD1 (5 bases). V was cut by 5 bases and J by 3 bases, with 23 bases left in between. The CDR3 is made up of 17 amino acids. Per germline, CDR1 SGHRS and CDR2 YFSETQ. CDR3 sequence: CASRSRGLGEADTEAFF. In nucleotides, the CDR3 is TGCGCCAGCAGGTCGCGAGGGTTGGGGGAAGCGGACACTGAAGCTTTCTTT.

This chain links TRBV28 with TRBJ2-3, with TRBD2 matching over 8 bases. The ends lost 7 bases at V and 3 bases at J; junction bases unmatched: 12. CDR3 length equals 16 residues. Per germline, CDR1 MDHEN and CDR2 SYDVKM. The CDR3 coding sequence is TGTGCCAGCACCCCCATGTTAGCGGGAAAGACAGATACGCAGTATTTT. The encoded protein is CASTPMLAGKTDTQYF.

V and J are TRBV12-5 and TRBJ2-1; 7 nucleotides agree with TRBD2. The length of the CDR3 is 12 residues. J gave up 9 bases and V 7 bases, and 6 bases lay outside the gene matches. The germline CDR1 and CDR2 sequences are LGHNT and FRNRAP. CDR3 bases: TGTGCTAGTGCCCCGACTAGCAGTGAGCAGTTCTTC. It codes for CASAPTSSEQFF.

This clonotype turned up a few times. The genes are TRBV7-9 and TRBJ1-2; possible D gene TRBD1, 5 bases. Germline values: CDR1 SEHNR, CDR2 FQNEAQ (reference sequence). This CDR3 region has 13 residues. V dropped 11 bases and J dropped 1 base, with 14 bases sitting between them. Written as DNA, the CDR3 is TGTGCCGCGCTCCGGGACGGTAACTATGGCTACACCTTC. Translation gives CAALRDGNYGYTF.

The chain combines TRBV29-1 with TRBJ2-2, with TRBD2 as a possible D gene (6 bases). Germline V gene lookup returns CDR1 SQVTM and CDR2 ANQGSEA. This CDR3 region has 12 residues. V was cut by 5 bases and J by 5 bases, with 9 bases left in between. The DNA for the CDR3 is TGCAGCGTTCGGGGGTTAACCGGGGAGCTGTTTTTT. Its protein product is CSVRGLTGELFF.

The CDR3 loop is CASSGWIAVNTGELFF. The DNA of the CDR3 is TGTGCCAGCAGCGGGTGGATAGCAGTCAACACCGGGGAGCTGTTTTTT. This chain uses TRBV7-6 with TRBJ2-2; D is unresolved. There are 16 residues in the CDR3. CDR1 is SGHVS, CDR2 FNYEAQ, per germline. Between the trimmed V and J ends, which lost 5 bases and 2 bases, there was a span of 15 bases.

The chain links TRBV9 to TRBJ2-1; D remains unclear. The CDR3 totals 15 residues. Germline CDR1 is SGDLS and CDR2 is YYNGEE. Between the trimmed V and J ends, which lost 2 bases and 7 bases, there was a span of 16 bases. The CDR3 nucleotides read TGTGCCAGCAGCGTGGTGGGGTTGGGTGGTAATGAGCAGTTCTTC. Encoded protein: CASSVVGLGGNEQFF.

As regards this clonotype: The junction departs from germline at one end; a sequencing error may be responsible. This sequence joins TRBV20-1 and TRBJ2-1, with 9 bases that match TRBD2. The CDR3 spans 17 residues. The germline gives CDR1 DFQATT, CDR2 SNEGSKA (reference sequence). CDR3 DNA sequence: TGCTGTGCTAGTATCCTAGCGGGGCTGAGCTCCTACAATGAGCAGTTCTTC. This translates into CCASILAGLSSYNEQFF.

Only a few counts were recorded for this clonotype. The chain is built from TRBV20-1 and TRBJ2-1; no reliable D call. V lost 1 base to trimming and J lost 8 bases, with 6 bases between them. The germline gives CDR1 DFQATT, CDR2 SNEGSKA (reference sequence). This CDR3 has 11 amino acids. The CDR3 nucleotides read TGCAGTGCTAGAGTGTCGGATGAGCAGTTCTTC. It yields the protein CSARVSDEQFF.

In DNA form, the CDR3 reads TGTGCCATCAGCCTAGGGAGGGGCGAGCAGTACTTC. Its protein product is CAISLGRGEQYF. J is TRBJ2-7 and V is TRBV10-3; TRBD2 agrees at 7 bases. Germline V gene lookup returns CDR1 ENHRY and CDR2 SYGVKD. This CDR3 contains 12 residues. The trim removed 6 bases at V and 6 bases at J, leaving 5 bases unmatched.

The V call is TRBV7-9, the J call TRBJ1-6; D is possibly TRBD1 (6 bases). This CDR3 region has 16 residues. Germline assignment: CDR1 SEHNR and CDR2 FQNEAQ (reference sequence). V was cut by 7 bases and J by 9 bases, with 22 bases left in between. The CDR3 DNA follows: TGTGCCAGCACCGTACCGGGACACCCAGGAGGTTCACCCCTCCACTTT. Amino acids: CASTVPGHPGGSPLHF.

This chain uses TRBV5-5 with TRBJ2-7; D might be TRBD1 (5 bases). CDR1 and CDR2 from the germline V gene are SGHKS and YYEKEE (reference sequence). The CDR3 totals 15 residues. Trimming removed 7 bases from V and 0 bases from J, with 17 bases in between. CDR3 DNA: TGTGCCAGCCCAAGACCCAGGGAAAGCTCCTACGAGCAGTACTTC. This gives the protein CASPRPRESSYEQYF.